These 14 T cell receptor beta chains share one sample of origin, sequenced in a study of T cell responses to AZD1222 COVID-19 vaccine. Measured with immunoSEQ multiplex PCR; TCRdb has only the in-frame clones, and not every one. The repertoire consists of 50,000 to 70,000 clones, with roughly 90% occurring once and the leading ten covering 6.9%. Specimen: peripheral blood, collected 28 days after the second AZD1222 dose. Receptor source: an adult who received the AZD1222 COVID-19 vaccine.

A few counts support this clone. Here the CDR3 DNA reads TGTGCCAGCAGCCAAGATCTGAGTGGGGTTAGAGGGACAGACTATGGCTACACCTTC. It is translated as CASSQDLSGVRGTDYGYTF. The rearrangement joins TRBV3-1 (or the pseudogene TRBV3-2) to TRBJ1-2, with 7 positions matching TRBD1. Germline-derived CDR1 and CDR2 are LGHDT and YNNKEL (reference sequence). This CDR3 contains 19 residues. V lost 0 bases, J lost 3 bases, and 16 bases stayed unmatched.

CDR3 sequence reads: CASSLASGLTAAFF. The CDR3 DNA reads as TGTGCCAGCAGCTTAGCGTCAGGGTTAACGGCAGCTTTCTTT. The V call is TRBV7-2, the J call TRBJ1-1; the D gene is possibly TRBD1 (5 bases). The germline V gene encodes CDR1 SGHTA and CDR2 FQGNSA. The CDR3 is made up of 14 amino acids. V shed 0 bases and J shed 10 bases, with 15 bases lying between them.

CDR3 in DNA: TGTGCCAGCTCGTGGGCTGGGGCCAACGTCCTGACTTTC. The encoded protein is CASSWAGANVLTF. The chain combines TRBV9 with TRBJ2-6; unclear D gene. V lost 7 bases and J 2 bases, leaving 7 bases between the germline ends. Germline V CDR1 and CDR2: SGDLS, YYNGEE. This CDR3 is built from 13 residues.

This clone was seen once. This sequence joins TRBV6-5 and TRBJ2-7; D is uncertain. Germline V gene sequence: CDR1 MNHEY, CDR2 SVGAGI. V lost 5 bases and J lost 1, with 12 bases in between. CDR3 size: 14 residues. The CDR3 spells CASSRSGLSYEQYF. The CDR3 DNA sequence: TGTGCCAGCAGTAGGAGTGGGCTGTCCTACGAGCAGTACTTC.

The chain employs TRBV2 and TRBJ1-5, with D unclear. V was clipped by 1 base and J by 3 bases, with 7 bases between them. Germline V gene sequence: CDR1 SNHLY, CDR2 FYNNEI. This CDR3 is built from 14 residues. The CDR3 loop reads CASSEVTVNQPQHF. In nucleotides, the CDR3 is TGTGCCAGCAGTGAAGTTACTGTCAATCAGCCCCAGCATTTT.

This sequence joins TRBV24-1 and TRBJ2-1; D is unclear. Germline V gene sequence: CDR1 KGHDR, CDR2 SFDVKD. The CDR3 is made up of 11 amino acids. Deletions cut 0 bases from V and 9 bases from J, with 2 bases between. The CDR3 spells CATSDLFEQFF. The CDR3 DNA follows: TGTGCCACCAGTGATTTGTTTGAGCAGTTCTTC.

This clone was detected once. The genes are TRBV29-1 and TRBJ2-1; D tentatively fits TRBD1 or TRBD2 (5 bases each). V gave up 1 base and J gave up 8 bases, with 24 bases separating them. The CDR3 consists of 17 residues. In germline, CDR1 is SQVTM, CDR2 ANQGSEA. In nucleotides, the CDR3 is TGCAGCGTTGAAGGGTGGGGGTTGGGGTTGAGGGTCGATGAGCAGTTCTTC. Translated, it gives CSVEGWGLGLRVDEQFF.

This sequence joins TRBV5-1 and TRBJ1-3; D perhaps matches TRBD1 (5 bases). Trimming left V 5 bases short and J 0 bases short, with 12 bases between. Germline lookup yields CDR1 SGHRS and CDR2 YFSETQ. This CDR3 comprises 15 residues. In DNA form, the CDR3 reads TGCGCCAGCAGTGTAGGGACCTACTCTGGAAACACCATATATTTT. As protein: CASSVGTYSGNTIYF.

The V and J genes are TRBV2 and TRBJ1-1; D is ambiguous. The CDR3 covers 14 residues. Germline CDR1 and CDR2: SNHLY and FYNNEI. Trimming left V 3 bases short and J 6 bases short, with 14 bases between. The CDR3 nucleotides read TGTGCCAGCAGTGAGGCTTTCCGGAGGGCTGAAGCTTTCTTT. This encodes CASSEAFRRAEAFF. The variable domain in full, with the rest retrieved from reference TRBV2 and TRBJ1-1, is EPEVTQTPSHQVTQMGQEVILRCVPISNHLYFYWYRQILGQKVEFLVSFYNNEISEKSEIFDDQFSVERPDGSNFTLKIRSTKLEDSAMYFCASSEAFRRAEAFFGQGTRLTVV.

The V gene is TRBV15, the J gene TRBJ1-2; D unresolved. Between the trimmed V and J ends, which lost 3 bases and 7 bases, there was a span of 9 bases. From germline, CDR1 is LNHNV and CDR2 YYDKDF (reference sequence). The CDR3 spans 12 residues. The CDR3 DNA follows: TGTGCCACCAGCAGGGAATCGGGTGGCTACACCTTC. It yields the protein CATSRESGGYTF.

The chain employs TRBV29-1 and TRBJ2-1, with 10 bases identical to TRBD2. Germline trimming cut 8 bases from V and 1 base from J; bases unmatched to any gene: 8. The length of the CDR3 is 15 residues. CDR1 and CDR2 from the germline V gene are SQVTM and ANQGSEA. The CDR3 spells CSSSEAGGSYNEQFF. Written as DNA, the CDR3 is TGCAGCAGTTCCGAAGCGGGGGGGTCCTACAATGAGCAGTTCTTC.

The chain couples TRBV27 to TRBJ2-2; D possibly corresponds to TRBD2 (5 bases). Germline values: CDR1 MNHEY, CDR2 SMNVEV (reference sequence). CDR3 length: 12 residues. V shed 7 bases and J shed 6 bases, with 9 bases lying between them. The CDR3, as DNA: TGTGCCAGCAATCGGGGAGCCGGGGAGCTGTTTTTT. It translates to CASNRGAGELFF.

V is TRBV28 and J is TRBJ1-1; D is uncertain. Deletions cut 5 bases from V and 1 base from J, with 5 bases between. Germline CDR1 and CDR2: MDHEN and SYDVKM. The CDR3 sequence is 12 residues long. CDR3 nucleotide sequence: TGTGCCAGCAGTCGGCAGAACACTGAAGCTTTCTTT. Amino acids: CASSRQNTEAFF.

This chain joins TRBV7-9 and TRBJ1-5; unclear D gene. Per germline, CDR1 SEHNR and CDR2 FQNEAQ (reference sequence). V lost 1 base and J lost 4, with 11 bases in between. CDR3 size: 15 residues. CDR3 amino acids: CASSLGTADNQPQHF. For the CDR3, the DNA is TGTGCCAGCAGCTTAGGCACAGCCGATAATCAGCCCCAGCATTTT.